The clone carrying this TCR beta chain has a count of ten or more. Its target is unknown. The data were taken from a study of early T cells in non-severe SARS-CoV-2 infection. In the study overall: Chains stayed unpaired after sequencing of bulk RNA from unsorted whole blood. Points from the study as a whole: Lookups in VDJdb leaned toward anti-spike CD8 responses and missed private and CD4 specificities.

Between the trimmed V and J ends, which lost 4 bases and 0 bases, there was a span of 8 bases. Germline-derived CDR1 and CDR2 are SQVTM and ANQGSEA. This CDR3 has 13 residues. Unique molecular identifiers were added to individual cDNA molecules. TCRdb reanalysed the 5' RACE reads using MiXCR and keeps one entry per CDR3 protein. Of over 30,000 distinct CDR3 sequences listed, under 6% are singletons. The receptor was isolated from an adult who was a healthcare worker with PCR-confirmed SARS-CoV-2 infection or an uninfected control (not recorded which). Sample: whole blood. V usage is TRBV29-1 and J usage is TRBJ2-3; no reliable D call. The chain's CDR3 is CSVALRSTDTQYF. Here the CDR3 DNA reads TGCAGCGTTGCTCTCCGAAGCACAGATACGCAGTATTTT.